These T cell receptor beta chains were read from a single sample in a study of control samples from healthy donors and cancer patients. TCRdb's copy holds only in-frame clones and misses some; the assay was immunoSEQ multiplex PCR. The sample holds about 85,000 clones, 90% seen once. Sequenced: blood. These receptors originate from a woman under 30 in good health. CDR3s include the opening cysteine and the closing phenylalanine or tryptophan. The D gene is left open where the match is weak. Size is stated for part of the rows, as once, few or many counts, or as a class when the clone is expanded.

j_call clone_size cdr3_length d_call v_call cdr3_nt cdr3_aa
TRBJ2-4 NA 13 NA TRBV5-1 TGCGCCAGCAGCGGGTGGGGCAAAAACATTCAGTACTTC CASSGWGKNIQYF
TRBJ1-5 once 14 NA TRBV5-6 TGTGCCAGCAGCATACAGGGTAGCAATCAGCCCCAGCATTTT CASSIQGSNQPQHF
TRBJ2-7 NA 13 NA TRBV5-1 TGCGCCAGCAGCCGGGGGCAGGGCTACGAGCAGTACTTC CASSRGQGYEQYF
TRBJ1-2 NA 15 NA TRBV5-1 TGCGCCAGCAGGTCCTCGCCGAATGAGAACTATGGCTACACCTTC CASRSSPNENYGYTF
TRBJ2-7 NA 12 NA TRBV24-1 TGTGCCACCAGTGACCAACGAGGCGAGCAGTACTTC CATSDQRGEQYF
TRBJ1-1 NA 12 NA TRBV19 TGTGCCAGTAGTATCATGGGTCATGAAGCTTTCTTT CASSIMGHEAFF
TRBJ1-2 NA 16 TRBD1 TRBV4-1 TGCGCCAGCAGCCAAGGCCGTGGAGGGGGCCACTATGGCTACACCTTC CASSQGRGGGHYGYTF
TRBJ1-2 NA 15 NA TRBV7-9 TGTGCCAGCAGCCAGAGGGACCGGTATAACTATGGCTACACCTTC CASSQRDRYNYGYTF
TRBJ1-5 few 14 TRBD1 TRBV2 TGTGCCAGCAGTGGGGACAGGGCTGCTGAGCCCCAGCATTTT CASSGDRAAEPQHF
TRBJ1-2 few 15 TRBD1 TRBV19 TGTGCCAGCTCTCGGACAGGGGGTTTTAACTATGGCTACACCTTC CASSRTGGFNYGYTF
TRBJ1-2 NA 13 TRBD1 TRBV2 TGTGCCTCGACCGGGACAGGGTTCGGCGGCTACACCTTC CASTGTGFGGYTF
TRBJ1-2 once 12 NA TRBV6-4 TGTGCCAGCAGTGACTCGGGGTTTGGCTACACCTTC CASSDSGFGYTF
TRBJ1-2 NA 16 TRBD1 TRBV19 TGTGCCGTGACCCGGACAGGGGGCCACACCCCCTATGGCTACACCTTC CAVTRTGGHTPYGYTF
TRBJ2-7 NA 15 TRBD2 TRBV3-1/TRBV3-2 TGTGCCAGCAGCCACGGACTAGCGGGACCTTACGAGCAGTACTTC CASSHGLAGPYEQYF
TRBJ1-2 NA 16 TRBD1 TRBV5-4 TGTGCCAGCAGCTTACCCAGGACAGGGAGACTCTATGGCTACACCTTC CASSLPRTGRLYGYTF
TRBJ2-3 NA 15 TRBD2 TRBV27 TGTGCCAGCAGCTACTTAGCGGGGGGCACAGATACGCAGTATTTT CASSYLAGGTDTQYF
TRBJ1-3 NA 13 TRBD1 TRBV16 TGTGCCAGCAGCCATGACAGGGGAGACACCATATATTTT CASSHDRGDTIYF
TRBJ2-1 few 16 NA TRBV21-1 TGTGCCAGCAGCTCCCGGGGGTCCAGCTCCTACAATGAGCAGTTCTTC CASSSRGSSSYNEQFF
TRBJ1-5 NA 14 NA TRBV7-8 TGTGCCAGCAGCTCTCGGGGGGGGGCTCAGCCCCAGCATTTT CASSSRGGAQPQHF